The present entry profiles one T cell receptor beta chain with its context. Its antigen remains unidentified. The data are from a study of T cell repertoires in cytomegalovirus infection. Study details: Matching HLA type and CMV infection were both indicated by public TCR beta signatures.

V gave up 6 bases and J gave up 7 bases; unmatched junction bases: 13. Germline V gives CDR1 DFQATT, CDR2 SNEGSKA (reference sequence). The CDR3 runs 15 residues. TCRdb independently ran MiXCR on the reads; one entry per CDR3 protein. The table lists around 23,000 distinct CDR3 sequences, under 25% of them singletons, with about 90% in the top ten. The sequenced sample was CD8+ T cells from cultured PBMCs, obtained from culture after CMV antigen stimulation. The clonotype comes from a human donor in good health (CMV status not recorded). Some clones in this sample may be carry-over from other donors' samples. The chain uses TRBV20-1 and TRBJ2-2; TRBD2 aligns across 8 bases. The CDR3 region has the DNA TGCAGTGCCAGCCCCCGGGGGGGCCAGGGCGGGGAGCTGTTTTTT. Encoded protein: CSASPRGGQGGELFF.